One and the same sample provided the 30 T cell receptor beta chains below, sequenced in a study of blood T cell repertoires in COVID-19. This table comes from immunoSEQ multiplex PCR, and its TCRdb copy is limited to in-frame clones, with some not included. The repertoire holds about 440,000 clones, with roughly 91% as singletons. Material: peripheral blood. These receptors were obtained from a woman aged 25-40 years with acute or convalescent COVID-19.

The chain employs TRBV4-1 and TRBJ2-2; perhaps TRBD2 as D (6 bases). Per germline, CDR1 MGHRA and CDR2 YSYEKL. The CDR3 sequence is 16 residues long. Trimming cost V 2 bases and J 5 bases, with 15 bases left between them. The CDR3 region has the DNA TGCGCCAGCAGCCAAAATTCCCCCGGGGGTACCGGGGAGCTGTTTTTT. Translated: CASSQNSPGGTGELFF.

The chain employs TRBV27 and TRBJ1-2, with D possibly matching TRBD1 (5 bases). Trimming left V 5 bases short and J 3 bases short, with 16 bases between. The CDR3 extends over 15 amino acids. Per germline, CDR1 MNHEY and CDR2 SMNVEV (reference sequence). The CDR3 DNA follows: TGTGCCAGCAGTCCCCGCGGGGTAGGGGACTATGGCTACACCTTC. Translation gives CASSPRGVGDYGYTF.

The genes are TRBV7-7 and TRBJ1-5; no clear D. The CDR3 consists of 17 residues. Germline V CDR1 and CDR2: SSHAT, FNYEAQ (reference sequence). The germline V and J ends were trimmed by 0 bases and 7 bases, with 19 bases remaining between them. The CDR3 spells CASSLAPPSAFRQPQHF. The CDR3 region has the DNA TGTGCCAGCAGCTTAGCCCCCCCCTCCGCGTTTCGACAGCCCCAGCATTTT. The full variable domain, rest sourced from reference TRBV7-7 and TRBJ1-5, is GAGVSQSPRYKVTKRGQDVTLRCDPISSHATLYWYQQALGQGPEFLTYFNYEAQPDKSGLPSDRFSAERPEGSISTLTIQRTEQRDSAMYRCASSLAPPSAFRQPQHFGDGTRLSIL.

The CDR3 sequence is CASSLAGTGHLGGYTF. CDR3 DNA: TGTGCCAGCAGCTTAGCGGGGACAGGCCATCTAGGTGGCTACACCTTC. The chain recombines TRBV7-6 with TRBJ1-2; TRBD1 agrees at 8 bases. The CDR3 covers 16 residues. With 0 bases clipped from V and 7 bases from J, the junction kept 10 bases outside the gene matches. Germline CDR1 and CDR2: SGHVS and FNYEAQ.

The chain is built from TRBV18 and TRBJ1-2, with D uncertain. Trimming took off 6 bases at V and 2 bases at J, with 10 bases between the two ends. CDR1 KGHSH and CDR2 LQKENI come from the germline V gene. The CDR3 length is 13 residues. CDR3 in amino acids: CASSLQRNYGYTF. In DNA form, the CDR3 reads TGTGCCAGCTCGCTACAGAGAAACTATGGCTACACCTTC.

The V gene is TRBV2, the J gene TRBJ1-1; 8 bases agree with TRBD1. The CDR3 is 14 amino acids. V trimming: 5 bases; J trimming: 0 bases; junction bases outside the gene matches: 2. CDR1 is SNHLY, CDR2 FYNNEI, per germline. The DNA for the CDR3 is TGTGCCAGCAGTTGGGACAGGTTGAACACTGAAGCTTTCTTT. As protein: CASSWDRLNTEAFF.

The chain employs TRBV14 and TRBJ2-1, with a tentative D call TRBD1 (6 bases). Deletions cut 2 bases from V and 0 bases from J, with 20 bases between. Germline-derived CDR1 and CDR2 are SGHDN and FVKESK. This CDR3 is built from 19 residues. The CDR3 DNA reads TGTGCCAGCAGCCAAATTAAGGGCCAGGGGCCTCTCTCCTACAATGAGCAGTTCTTC. The encoded protein is CASSQIKGQGPLSYNEQFF.

The gene calls are TRBV6-1 and TRBJ2-7; D is possibly TRBD1 (6 bases). Per the germline V gene, CDR1 is MNHNS and CDR2 is SASEGT. V lost 3 bases to trimming and J lost 6 bases, with 15 bases between them. This CDR3 is 14 amino acids long. CDR3 sequence reads: CASSETGHQGEQYF. The CDR3 DNA reads as TGTGCCAGCAGTGAGACGGGACACCAGGGCGAGCAGTACTTC.

V gene TRBV6-9 combines with J gene TRBJ1-5, with 11 bases lining up with TRBD1. Germline V CDR1 and CDR2: MNHGY, SVAAGI. The CDR3 spans 16 residues. J lost 0 bases, V lost 10 bases, and 8 bases had no gene match. The CDR3 nucleotides read TGTGCCATACCGGGACAGGGGGATTATAGCAATCAGCCCCAGCATTTT. It specifies CAIPGQGDYSNQPQHF.

This clone has a handful of counts. The chain combines TRBV11-2 with TRBJ2-1, with D unresolved. Germline V CDR1 and CDR2: SGHAT, FQNNGV. The CDR3 sequence is 13 residues long. The ends were cut back, 1 base at V and 6 bases at J, with 7 bases in the middle. CDR3 region: CASSLVLVNEQFF. CDR3 DNA sequence: TGTGCCAGCAGCTTAGTCCTTGTCAATGAGCAGTTCTTC. Variable domain in full (rest from reference TRBV11-2 and TRBJ2-1): EAGVAQSPRYKIIEKRQSVAFWCNPISGHATLYWYQQILGQGPKLLIQFQNNGVVDDSQLPKDRFSAERLKGVDSTLKIQPAKLEDSAVYLCASSLVLVNEQFFGPGTRLTVL.

The chain has TRBV6-6 and TRBJ1-5; no definite D call. The CDR3 sequence is 14 residues long. V lost 2 bases and J lost 5, with 10 bases in between. CDR1 is MNHNY, CDR2 SVGAGI, per germline (reference sequence). The CDR3 DNA follows: TGTGCCAGCAGTTACACCGAAACTCATCAGCCCCAGCATTTT. Amino acid sequence: CASSYTETHQPQHF.

By proportion, this clone is medium-sized. The chain links TRBV6-6 to TRBJ2-7, with D perhaps TRBD1 (5 bases). The germline V and J ends were trimmed by 7 bases and 0 bases, with 16 bases remaining between them. The CDR3 covers 15 residues. Germline assignment: CDR1 MNHNY and CDR2 SVGAGI (reference sequence). The CDR3 region has the DNA TGTGCCAGCATGGGGCAGGGTAAGAGCTCCTACGAGCAGTACTTC. It specifies CASMGQGKSSYEQYF.

The V call is TRBV5-4, the J call TRBJ2-7; 9 nucleotides align to TRBD1. The V gene's germline CDR1 is SGHNT and CDR2 YYREEE (reference sequence). The J segment lost 9 bases and the V segment lost 4 bases, leaving 17 bases of the junction unmatched. This CDR3 region has 16 residues. CDR3 in DNA: TGTGCCAGCAGCCTTTGGCCCCGGGACAGGGCCTCCGGGCAGTACTTC. This translates into CASSLWPRDRASGQYF.

The chain joins TRBV27 to TRBJ2-1; possible D gene TRBD1, 6 bases. The germline gives CDR1 MNHEY, CDR2 SMNVEV (reference sequence). The ends were cut back, 6 bases at V and 10 bases at J, with 13 bases in the middle. This CDR3 contains 12 residues. CDR3 bases: TGTGCCAGCAGGCAGGGGTGGAACGAGCAGTTCTTC. Amino acids: CASRQGWNEQFF.

This clone came up a few times. V and J are TRBV3-1 (or the pseudogene TRBV3-2) and TRBJ1-2, with TRBD1 matching 8 bases. V shed 1 base, J shed 2 bases, and the junction held 0 bases outside the gene matches. This CDR3 contains 14 residues. Germline CDR1 reads LGHDT; CDR2 reads YNNKEL (reference sequence). CDR3 residues: CASSQGQGNYGYTF. The DNA for the CDR3 is TGTGCCAGCAGCCAAGGACAGGGGAACTATGGCTACACCTTC.

This clone was found a few times. The genes are TRBV30 and TRBJ1-3; D remains ambiguous. Germline loops: CDR1 GTSNPN, CDR2 SVGIG (reference sequence). This CDR3 comprises 12 residues. DNA for the CDR3: TGTGCGATGAGCGAGTCTGGAAACACCATATATTTT. Residues: CAMSESGNTIYF.

The rearrangement uses TRBV6-1 and TRBJ2-3; TRBD1 is a possible D gene (5 bases). Looked up from germline, CDR1 is MNHNS and CDR2 is SASEGT. Trimming removed 1 base at V and 2 bases at J, with 10 bases between. This CDR3 comprises 15 residues. The CDR3 is CASSEEGQSTDTQYF. The CDR3 DNA sequence: TGTGCCAGCAGTGAAGAGGGGCAGTCCACAGATACGCAGTATTTT.

CDR3 sequence: CASSLGLGRGVDGYTF. The CDR3 DNA reads as TGTGCCAGCAGCTTAGGCCTGGGCAGGGGAGTGGATGGCTACACCTTC. The chain is built from TRBV13 and TRBJ1-2; possible D gene TRBD1, 6 bases. The CDR3 loop spans 16 amino acids. CDR1 and CDR2 (germline): PRHDT, FYEKMQ (reference sequence). V lost 0 bases and J 6 bases, leaving 17 bases between the germline ends.

This sequence joins TRBV11-2 and TRBJ2-7, with a weak D call TRBD1 (5 bases). This CDR3 has 14 amino acids. Between the trimmed V and J ends, which lost 1 base and 0 bases, there was a span of 7 bases. Per the germline V gene, CDR1 is SGHAT and CDR2 is FQNNGV. The CDR3 region has the DNA TGTGCCAGCAGCTTAGCAGGGTCCTCCTACGAGCAGTACTTC. The encoded protein is CASSLAGSSYEQYF.

The chain links TRBV5-5 to TRBJ2-7, with D tentatively TRBD1 (6 bases). The CDR3 sequence is 12 residues long. CDR1 is SGHKS and CDR2 is YYEKEE in the germline V gene (reference sequence). The V and J ends lost 4 bases and 5 bases respectively, with 10 bases between them. The CDR3 sequence is CASSKGTNEQYF. CDR3 nucleotide sequence: TGTGCCAGCAGCAAGGGGACAAACGAGCAGTACTTC.

This clone was recorded only once. The genes are TRBV7-9 and TRBJ1-1; weak D call: TRBD1 (5 bases). CDR1 SEHNR and CDR2 FQNEAQ come from the germline V gene (reference sequence). Trimming took 3 bases from V and 7 from J, leaving 12 bases between them. CDR3 length: 13 amino acids. DNA for the CDR3: TGTGCCAGCAGCTTTATCACAGGAGTTGAAGCTTTCTTT. Its protein product is CASSFITGVEAFF.

The CDR3 DNA reads as TGTGCCAGCAGCCAAGATTATAATTTACGGGGCTCCTACGAGCAGTACTTC. Translating gives CASSQDYNLRGSYEQYF. This chain uses TRBV3-1 (or the pseudogene TRBV3-2) with TRBJ2-7; TRBD2 is a possible D gene (5 bases). This CDR3 spans 17 amino acids. V was cut by 0 bases and J by 0 bases, with 15 bases left in between. Germline CDR1 is LGHDT and CDR2 is YNNKEL (reference sequence).

J is TRBJ2-1 and V is TRBV27; unclear D gene. Deletions cut 5 bases from V and 6 bases from J, with 14 bases between. This CDR3 has 14 residues. Germline lookup yields CDR1 MNHEY and CDR2 SMNVEV (reference sequence). In nucleotides, the CDR3 is TGTGCCAGCAGTGCACTTAAACCGGGCAATGAGCAGTTCTTC. Amino acids: CASSALKPGNEQFF.

The J gene is TRBJ2-7, the V gene TRBV4-1; D is perhaps TRBD1 (5 bases). Trimming stripped 3 bases from V and 0 bases from J, with 6 bases between. This CDR3 comprises 13 residues. Per germline, CDR1 MGHRA and CDR2 YSYEKL. The CDR3 sequence: CASSHRVSYEQYF. In nucleotides, the CDR3 is TGCGCCAGCAGCCACAGGGTCTCCTACGAGCAGTACTTC.

The chain couples TRBV12-3 or TRBV12-4 to TRBJ2-1; D is unresolved. The CDR3 is made up of 13 amino acids. The ends were cut back, 6 bases at V and 8 bases at J, with 14 bases in the middle. The chain's CDR3 is CASRSRVLDEQFF. CDR3 nucleotide sequence: TGTGCCAGCAGATCCCGCGTCCTGGATGAGCAGTTCTTC.

The gene calls are TRBV7-2 and TRBJ1-6, with 7 bases identical to TRBD1. The CDR3 sequence is 13 residues long. Trimming removed 6 bases from V and 10 bases from J; junction bases left unmatched: 6. The V gene's germline CDR1 is SGHTA and CDR2 FQGNSA. This chain's CDR3 is CASRRQGGSPLHF. The CDR3 DNA is TGTGCCAGCAGACGACAGGGTGGGTCACCCCTCCACTTT.

The V call is TRBV5-1, the J call TRBJ2-2; the match to TRBD2 covers 12 bases. The CDR3 loop spans 16 amino acids. The V gene's germline CDR1 is SGHRS and CDR2 YFSETQ. The V and J ends lost 0 bases and 9 bases, in that order; junction bases with no gene match: 6. CDR3 region: CASSLVLAGGPRELFF. The CDR3 DNA follows: TGCGCCAGCAGCTTGGTCCTAGCGGGGGGGCCCCGGGAGCTGTTTTTT.

This clone was seen a few times. The gene calls are TRBV2 and TRBJ2-5; D is perhaps TRBD2 (6 bases). The CDR3 is made up of 14 amino acids. CDR1 and CDR2 (germline): SNHLY, FYNNEI. Trimming stripped 7 bases from V and 7 bases from J, with 19 bases between. The CDR3 DNA reads TGTGCCAGCAAGGAGGGGAACGGGGTGGGGACCCAGTACTTC. As protein: CASKEGNGVGTQYF.

The chain is built from TRBV5-4 and TRBJ1-2; 7 positions match TRBD1. Germline V lookup: CDR1 SGHNT, CDR2 YYREEE (reference sequence). This CDR3 contains 13 residues. With 1 base clipped from V and 12 bases from J, the junction kept 9 bases outside the gene matches. This CDR3 reads CASSLQGVNVHTF. In DNA form, the CDR3 reads TGTGCCAGCAGCTTGCAGGGGGTGAATGTTCACACCTTC.

The gene calls are TRBV29-1 and TRBJ1-2; 8 bases fit TRBD1. The germline V gene encodes CDR1 SQVTM and CDR2 ANQGSEA. After removal of 4 bases from V and 6 bases from J, the junction contained 10 bases not matched to a gene. The CDR3 is 14 residues long. The DNA of the CDR3 is TGCAGCGTTGGTGGGGACAGGAAACGGCATGGCTACACCTTC. Translation: CSVGGDRKRHGYTF. Full variable domain (remainder filled in from reference TRBV29-1 and TRBJ1-2): SAVISQKPSRDICQRGTSLTIQCQVDSQVTMMFWYRQQPGQSLTLIATANQGSEATYESGFVIDKFPISRPNLTFSTLTVSNMSPEDSSIYLCSVGGDRKRHGYTFGSGTRLTVV.